This entry lists 17 T cell receptor beta chains sequenced from one sample in a study of CD8 T cells in Susac syndrome. An input of about 0.45 to 1 ug of RNA was subjected to reverse transcription using random hexamers. TCRdb reanalysed the immunoSEQ multiplex PCR reads using MiXCR and keeps one entry per CDR3 protein. The sample yields about 200,000 distinct CDR3 sequences, 92% seen once. The sample comprised CD8+ T cells from PBMCs. The source of these receptors is a human donor with multiple sclerosis.

V is TRBV9 and J is TRBJ1-6, with D hard to call. V dropped 3 bases and J dropped 6 bases, with 4 bases sitting between them. Germline CDR1 reads SGDLS; CDR2 reads YYNGEE. The CDR3 spans 12 residues. The CDR3 reads CASSAGNSPLHF. CDR3 nucleotides: TGTGCCAGCAGCGCCGGTAATTCACCCCTCCACTTT. The complete variable domain, with remaining parts taken from reference TRBV9 and TRBJ1-6, reads DSGVTQTPKHLITATGQRVTLRCSPRSGDLSVYWYQQSLDQGLQFLIQYYNGEERAKGNILERFSAQQFPDLHSELNLSSLELGDSALYFCASSAGNSPLHFGNGTRLTVT.

The chain combines TRBV6-1 with TRBJ2-5; 8 bases are shared with TRBD2. Trimming took 3 bases from V and 3 from J; bases not matched to a gene: 9. The germline V gene encodes CDR1 MNHNS and CDR2 SASEGT. The CDR3 has 16 amino acids. Here the CDR3 reads CASSERGLAGEETQYF. Written as DNA, the CDR3 is TGTGCCAGCAGTGAGAGGGGCCTAGCGGGCGAAGAGACCCAGTACTTC.

This clonotype was found once. CDR3 in amino acids: CASSETSGTGDTQYF. The DNA for the CDR3 is TGTGCCAGCAGCGAGACTAGCGGGACTGGAGATACGCAGTATTTT. V and J are TRBV9 and TRBJ2-3, with TRBD2 matching 11 bases. The CDR3 runs 15 residues. J was trimmed by 5 bases and V by 3 bases; bases with no gene match: 5. The germline gives CDR1 SGDLS, CDR2 YYNGEE.

This chain connects TRBV6-6 to TRBJ2-1; 11 nucleotides match TRBD2. This CDR3 region has 15 residues. The germline gives CDR1 MNHNY, CDR2 SVGAGI (reference sequence). V lost 7 bases and J lost 3; bases outside the gene matches: 5. CDR3 sequence: CASTATSGIYNEQFF. CDR3 nucleotide sequence: TGTGCCAGCACTGCGACTAGCGGGATCTACAATGAGCAGTTCTTC.

V is TRBV12-3 or TRBV12-4 and J is TRBJ2-5; 12 bases map to TRBD2. The CDR3 consists of 15 residues. Trimming removed 6 bases from V and 5 bases from J; junction bases left unmatched: 7. CDR3 in DNA: TGTGCCAGCAGCCCCCTAGCGGGGGGGCTGGAGACCCAGTACTTC. Translation: CASSPLAGGLETQYF.

The chain links TRBV12-3 or TRBV12-4 to TRBJ1-6; 7 nucleotides agree with TRBD1. V gave up 0 bases and J gave up 6 bases; unmatched junction bases: 2. The CDR3 has 15 amino acids. Here the CDR3 reads CASSLAGQINSPLHF. In nucleotides, the CDR3 is TGTGCCAGCAGTTTAGCGGGACAGATTAATTCACCCCTCCACTTT.

This clonotype was recorded a few times. The chain couples TRBV12-3 or TRBV12-4 to TRBJ2-3; no definite D call. V dropped 0 bases and J dropped 0 bases, with 4 bases sitting between them. The CDR3 runs 14 residues. The CDR3 bases are TGTGCCAGCAGTTTAGCCACTAGCACAGATACGCAGTATTTT. Amino acids: CASSLATSTDTQYF.

The chain carries TRBV5-4 and TRBJ1-1; D is uncertain. The CDR3 has 15 amino acids. Per germline, CDR1 SGHNT and CDR2 YYREEE (reference sequence). Trimming shortened V by 0 bases and J by 3 bases, and 12 bases separated the two germline ends. CDR3 in amino acids: CASSLASTADTEAFF. The DNA for the CDR3 is TGTGCCAGCAGCTTGGCTTCGACTGCCGACACTGAAGCTTTCTTT.

The chain carries TRBV30 and TRBJ2-1; 7 bases are shared with TRBD1. J lost 2 bases, V lost 3 bases, and 4 bases had no gene match. Per germline, CDR1 GTSNPN and CDR2 SVGIG (reference sequence). The CDR3 is 14 residues long. The CDR3 DNA reads as TGTGCCTGGAGGTCCCAGGGGGCCTACAATGAGCAGTTCTTC. It specifies CAWRSQGAYNEQFF.

CDR3 sequence reads: CASSLVVNTEAFF. In DNA form, the CDR3 reads TGTGCCAGCAGTTTGGTAGTGAACACTGAAGCTTTCTTT. The rearrangement joins TRBV27 to TRBJ1-1; D remains unclear. The germline V gene has CDR1 MNHEY and CDR2 SMNVEV (reference sequence). The CDR3 is 13 residues long. The V end lost 3 bases, the J end lost 0 bases, and 5 bases lay between the germline ends.

The chain is built from TRBV25-1 and TRBJ2-7, with TRBD2 identical over 13 bases. Per the germline V gene, CDR1 is MGHDK and CDR2 is SYGVNS. Losses at the gene ends were 4 bases for V and 0 bases for J; bases not matched to a gene: 0. This CDR3 is built from 15 residues. CDR3 protein: CASSGLAGGSYEQYF. The CDR3 DNA reads as TGTGCCAGCAGTGGACTAGCGGGGGGCTCCTACGAGCAGTACTTC.

The CDR3, as DNA: TGTGCCAGCAGCCTGAGGGAGGGCACTGAAGCTTTCTTT. Amino acids: CASSLREGTEAFF. The chain employs TRBV7-3 and TRBJ1-1, with D unclear. CDR1 and CDR2 (germline): SGHTA, FQGTGA. V lost 5 bases and J 4 bases, leaving 11 bases between the germline ends. This CDR3 is 13 amino acids long.

The V and J genes are TRBV19 and TRBJ2-1, with D unclear. Germline loops: CDR1 LNHDA, CDR2 SQIVND (reference sequence). There are 18 residues in the CDR3. V dropped 3 bases and J dropped 0 bases, with 18 bases sitting between them. CDR3 in DNA: TGTGCCAGTAGTATGTCTAACTCGCGGCTAAGCTCCTACAATGAGCAGTTCTTC. Protein: CASSMSNSRLSSYNEQFF.

This chain uses TRBV5-1 with TRBJ2-2; D perhaps matches TRBD2 (6 bases). The CDR3 has 15 amino acids. V was pared by 2 bases and J by 3 bases, with 11 bases between. Germline V gene lookup returns CDR1 SGHRS and CDR2 YFSETQ. The CDR3 is CASSFVAEYTGELFF. The CDR3 nucleotides read TGCGCCAGCAGCTTTGTAGCGGAATACACCGGGGAGCTGTTTTTT.

This rearrangement joins TRBV4-1 to TRBJ1-2; 9 bases fit TRBD1. The germline gives CDR1 MGHRA, CDR2 YSYEKL. J gave up 3 bases and V 5 bases, and 7 bases lay outside the gene matches. There are 15 residues in the CDR3. CDR3 DNA: TGCGCCAGCAGCGAAGCCGGGACAGGGTACTATGGCTACACCTTC. Residues: CASSEAGTGYYGYTF.

This rearrangement joins TRBV10-3 to TRBJ2-3; D gene ambiguous. The CDR3 consists of 15 residues. V dropped 10 bases and J dropped 0 bases, with 17 bases sitting between them. Per germline, CDR1 ENHRY and CDR2 SYGVKD. CDR3 bases: TGTGCCACTAGGGCAGGAATCGGTAGCACAGATACGCAGTATTTT. Protein: CATRAGIGSTDTQYF.

V gene TRBV19 combines with J gene TRBJ1-5; D gene ambiguous. The CDR3 loop spans 14 amino acids. Deletions cut 6 bases from V and 2 bases from J, with 11 bases between. Germline CDR1 LNHDA, CDR2 SQIVND (reference sequence). The CDR3: CASSPLTGNQPQHF. CDR3 DNA sequence: TGTGCCAGTAGCCCCCTTACGGGCAATCAGCCCCAGCATTTT.